This TCR beta chain comes out of a study of blood T cell repertoires in COVID-19. Whole-study context: Acute and convalescent COVID-19 samples came from the United States, Italy and Spain.

CDR3 size: 15 residues. Trimming pared 3 bases from V and 4 bases from J, leaving 15 bases between. CDR1 and CDR2 from the germline V gene are LNHDA and SQIVND (reference sequence). In the study's own analysis: Nucleated cell counts were estimated from reference gene primer amplification. Some clones are missing from TCRdb's copy, which holds only in-frame ones; the method was immunoSEQ multiplex PCR. The V and J calls and the clone size are those of that table, but D and trimming were determined from the DNA. The repertoire holds about 490,000 clones, with approximately 85% as singletons. The rearrangement joins TRBV19 to TRBJ1-2; a weak D match, TRBD1 (5 bases). The origin of this receptor is a human donor in a cohort sampled during active COVID-19. The specimen sequenced was peripheral blood. CDR3: CASSMGFVGGYGYTF. The CDR3 DNA reads as TGTGCCAGTAGTATGGGGTTCGTGGGGGGCTATGGCTACACCTTC.